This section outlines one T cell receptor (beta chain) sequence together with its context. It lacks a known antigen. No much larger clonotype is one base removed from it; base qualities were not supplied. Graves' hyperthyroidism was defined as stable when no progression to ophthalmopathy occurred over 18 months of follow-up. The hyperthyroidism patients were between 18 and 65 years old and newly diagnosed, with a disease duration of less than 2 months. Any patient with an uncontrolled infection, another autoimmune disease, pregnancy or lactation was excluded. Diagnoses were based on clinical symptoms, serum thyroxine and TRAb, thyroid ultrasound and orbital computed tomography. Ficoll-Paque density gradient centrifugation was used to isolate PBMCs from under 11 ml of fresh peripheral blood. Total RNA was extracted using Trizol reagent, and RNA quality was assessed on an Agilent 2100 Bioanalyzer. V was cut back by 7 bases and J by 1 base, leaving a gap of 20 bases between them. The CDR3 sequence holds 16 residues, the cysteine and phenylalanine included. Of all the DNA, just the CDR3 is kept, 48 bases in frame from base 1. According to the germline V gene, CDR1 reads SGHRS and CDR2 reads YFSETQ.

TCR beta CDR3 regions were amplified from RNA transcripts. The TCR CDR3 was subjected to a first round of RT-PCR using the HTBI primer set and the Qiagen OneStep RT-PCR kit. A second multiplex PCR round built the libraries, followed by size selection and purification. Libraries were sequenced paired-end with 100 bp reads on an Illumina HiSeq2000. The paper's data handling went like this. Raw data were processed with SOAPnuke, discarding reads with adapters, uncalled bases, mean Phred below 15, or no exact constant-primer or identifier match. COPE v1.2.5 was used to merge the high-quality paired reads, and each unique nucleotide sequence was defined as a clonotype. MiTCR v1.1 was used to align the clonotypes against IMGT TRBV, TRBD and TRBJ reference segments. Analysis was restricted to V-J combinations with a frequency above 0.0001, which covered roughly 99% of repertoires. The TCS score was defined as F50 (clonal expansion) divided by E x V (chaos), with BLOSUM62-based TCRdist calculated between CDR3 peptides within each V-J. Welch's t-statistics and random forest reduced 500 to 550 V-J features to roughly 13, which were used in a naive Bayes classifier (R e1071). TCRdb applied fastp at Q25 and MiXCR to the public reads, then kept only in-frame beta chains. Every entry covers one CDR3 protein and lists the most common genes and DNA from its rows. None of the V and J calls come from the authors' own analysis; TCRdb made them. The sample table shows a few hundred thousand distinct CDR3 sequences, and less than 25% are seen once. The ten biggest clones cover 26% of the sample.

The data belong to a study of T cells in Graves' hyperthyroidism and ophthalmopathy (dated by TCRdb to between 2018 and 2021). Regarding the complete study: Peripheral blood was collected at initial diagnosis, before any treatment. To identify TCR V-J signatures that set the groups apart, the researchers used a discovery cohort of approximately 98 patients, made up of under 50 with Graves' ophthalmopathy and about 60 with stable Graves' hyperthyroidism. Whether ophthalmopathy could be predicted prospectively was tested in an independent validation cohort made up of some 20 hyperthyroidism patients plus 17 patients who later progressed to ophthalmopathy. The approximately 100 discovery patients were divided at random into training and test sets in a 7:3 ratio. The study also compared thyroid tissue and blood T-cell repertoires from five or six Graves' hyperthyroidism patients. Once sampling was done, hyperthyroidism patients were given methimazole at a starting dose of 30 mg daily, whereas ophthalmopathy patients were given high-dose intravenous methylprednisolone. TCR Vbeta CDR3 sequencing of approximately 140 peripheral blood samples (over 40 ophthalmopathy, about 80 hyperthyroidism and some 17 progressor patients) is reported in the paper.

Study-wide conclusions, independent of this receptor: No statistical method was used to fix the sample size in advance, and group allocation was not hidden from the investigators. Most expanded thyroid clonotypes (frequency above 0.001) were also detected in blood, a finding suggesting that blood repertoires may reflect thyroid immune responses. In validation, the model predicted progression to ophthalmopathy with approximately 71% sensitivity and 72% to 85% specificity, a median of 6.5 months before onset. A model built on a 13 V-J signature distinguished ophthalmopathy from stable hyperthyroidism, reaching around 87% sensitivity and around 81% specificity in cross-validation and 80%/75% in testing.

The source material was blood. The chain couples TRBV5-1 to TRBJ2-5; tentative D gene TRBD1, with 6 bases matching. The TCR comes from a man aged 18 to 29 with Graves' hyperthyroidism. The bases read TGCGCCAGCTCAACCGCAGGGGCAGCCCTCCAAGAGACCCAGTACTTC. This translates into CASSTAGAALQETQYF.